Described below is a single T cell receptor beta chain sequence and its context. Antigen specificity is unknown. Using immunoSEQ multiplex PCR, the repertoire was profiled, and TCRdb retains in-frame clones only, with some absent. Of about 7,900 clones listed, over 70% are singletons. The CDR3 has 21 amino acids. These data come from a study of T cell clones after liver transplantation. At the level of the study: Liver transplant recipients had immunosuppression withdrawal attempted within 2 years. General observations from the study: In a couple of subjects, few donor cells limited the measurable donor-reactive repertoire.

CD3+CD4+ and CD3+CD8+ cells were FACS-sorted from thawed unstimulated PBMCs. This specimen was CD8+ T cells from blood, taken before liver transplant. The J gene is TRBJ2-6, the V gene TRBV21-1; TRBD1 was called by the table and not checked on the DNA. TRBV21-1 is marked as a pseudogene. This TCR came from a human donor who received a liver transplant. The CDR3 loop reads CASSKVLRGLSPRSGANVLTF. As DNA, the CDR3 is TGTGCCAGCAGCAAAGTTCTCAGGGGTTTGTCCCCAAGGTCTGGGGCCAACGTCCTGACTTTC.